This TCR beta chain was recorded in a study of breast tumors, draining lymph nodes, adjacent tissues. Germline values: CDR1 SGHAT, CDR2 FQNNGV. V was pared by 5 bases and J by 5 bases, with 12 bases between. The CDR3 consists of 13 residues. General observations from the study: That most tumor T cells come from lymph nodes remained unproven. Tumor and nontumor repertoires were significantly more similar in luminal-like than in basal-like breast cancer. Data fit most tumor T cells coming from lymph node, expanding in tumor. Tumor repertoires ranked between lymph nodes and nontumor tissue in diversity, with V and J gene preferences.

Samples came from axillary lymph nodes draining the breast cancer. TCRdb used MiXCR to reprocess the multiplex PCR reads, holding one entry per CDR3 protein. The sample yields around 150,000 distinct CDR3 sequences, 20% to 25% seen once. This clonotype was counted many times. Its target is not known. Source material: axillary lymph node tissue. The chain uses TRBV11-2 and TRBJ2-5; D not certain. This receptor was obtained from a female donor with breast cancer. Some clones in this sample may be carry-over from other donors' samples. The CDR3 DNA reads as TGTGCCAGCAGCGGGCTAGACGGGGAGACCCAGTACTTC. Residues: CASSGLDGETQYF.